This T cell receptor beta chain appears in the sequencing data of a study of patients and donors after allogeneic stem cell transplantation. MiXCR, applied by TCRdb to the RT-PCR reads, yields one record per CDR3 protein. Of 900,000 to 1,000,000 distinct CDR3 sequences in the sample, around 17% were seen once. Germline assignment: CDR1 SGHRS and CDR2 YFSETQ. The CDR3 runs 15 residues. Trimming pared 4 bases from V and 3 bases from J, leaving 15 bases between. The rearrangement joins TRBV5-1 to TRBJ2-3; D possibly uses TRBD1 or TRBD2 (5 bases each). Sequencing was carried out using blood, either unsorted or a sorted T cell fraction (not recorded which). The sequence was collected from a human donor who was either an allogeneic HSCT recipient or a stem cell or donor lymphocyte infusion donor (not recorded which). It is not recorded whose cells these are; they may come from a transplant donor. CDR3 DNA sequence: TGCGCCAGCAGCCACCGGGACCTCCGGACAGATACGCAGTATTTT. Protein: CASSHRDLRTDTQYF.